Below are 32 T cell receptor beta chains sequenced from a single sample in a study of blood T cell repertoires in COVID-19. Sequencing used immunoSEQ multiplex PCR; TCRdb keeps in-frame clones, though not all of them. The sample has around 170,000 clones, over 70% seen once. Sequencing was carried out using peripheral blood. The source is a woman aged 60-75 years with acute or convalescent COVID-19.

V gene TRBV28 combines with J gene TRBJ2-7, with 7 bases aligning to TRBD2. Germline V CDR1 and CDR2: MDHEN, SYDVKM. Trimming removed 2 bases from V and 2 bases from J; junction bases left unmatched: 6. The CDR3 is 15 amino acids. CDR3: CASSLTRRGTYEQYF. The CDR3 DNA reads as TGTGCCAGCAGTTTAACCAGGCGGGGGACCTACGAGCAGTACTTC.

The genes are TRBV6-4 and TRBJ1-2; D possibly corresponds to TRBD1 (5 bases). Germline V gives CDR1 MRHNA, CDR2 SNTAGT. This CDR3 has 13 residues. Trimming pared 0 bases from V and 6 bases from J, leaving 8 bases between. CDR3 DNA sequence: TGTGCCAGCAGTGACTCGGGGCAGAATGGCTACACCTTC. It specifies CASSDSGQNGYTF.

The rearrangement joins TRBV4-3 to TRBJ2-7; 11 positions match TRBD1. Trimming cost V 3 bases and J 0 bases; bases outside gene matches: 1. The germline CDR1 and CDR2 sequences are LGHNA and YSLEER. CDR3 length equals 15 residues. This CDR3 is CASSQGTGGSYEQYF. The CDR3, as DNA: TGCGCCAGCAGCCAGGGGACAGGGGGCTCCTACGAGCAGTACTTC.

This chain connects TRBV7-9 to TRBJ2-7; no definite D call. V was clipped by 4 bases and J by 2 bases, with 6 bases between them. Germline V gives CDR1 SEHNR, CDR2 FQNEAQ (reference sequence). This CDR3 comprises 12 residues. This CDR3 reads CASSYDTYEQYF. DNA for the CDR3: TGTGCCAGCAGCTACGACACCTACGAGCAGTACTTC.

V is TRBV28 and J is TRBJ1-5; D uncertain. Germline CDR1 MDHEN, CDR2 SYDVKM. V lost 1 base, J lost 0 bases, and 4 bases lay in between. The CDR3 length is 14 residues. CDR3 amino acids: CASSLSLSNQPQHF. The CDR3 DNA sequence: TGTGCCAGCAGTTTATCCCTTAGCAATCAGCCCCAGCATTTT.

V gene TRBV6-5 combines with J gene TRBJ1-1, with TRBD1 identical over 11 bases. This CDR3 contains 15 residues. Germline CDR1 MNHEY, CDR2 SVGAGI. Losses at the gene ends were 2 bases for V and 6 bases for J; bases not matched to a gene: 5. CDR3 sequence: CASSYRWDRGAEAFF. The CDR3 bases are TGTGCCAGCAGTTACCGGTGGGACAGGGGGGCTGAAGCTTTCTTT.

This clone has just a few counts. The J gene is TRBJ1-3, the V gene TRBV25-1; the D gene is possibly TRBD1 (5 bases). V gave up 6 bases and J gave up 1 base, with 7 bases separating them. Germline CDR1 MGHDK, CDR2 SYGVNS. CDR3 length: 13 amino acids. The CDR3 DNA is TGTGCCAGCAGCCCAGGGTCTGGAAACACCATATATTTT. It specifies CASSPGSGNTIYF.

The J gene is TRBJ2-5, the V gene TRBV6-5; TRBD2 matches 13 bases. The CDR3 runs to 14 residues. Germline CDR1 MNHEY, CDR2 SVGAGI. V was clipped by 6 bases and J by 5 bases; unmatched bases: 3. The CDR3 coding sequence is TGTGCCAGCAGGCGGACTAGCGGGGGTGAGACCCAGTACTTC. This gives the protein CASRRTSGGETQYF.

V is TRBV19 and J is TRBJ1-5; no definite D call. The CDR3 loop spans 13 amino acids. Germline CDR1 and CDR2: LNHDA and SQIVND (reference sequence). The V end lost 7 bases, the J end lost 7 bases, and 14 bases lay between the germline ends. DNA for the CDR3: TGTGCCAGTATTCGAGGGCCAAACCAGCCCCAGCATTTT. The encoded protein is CASIRGPNQPQHF.

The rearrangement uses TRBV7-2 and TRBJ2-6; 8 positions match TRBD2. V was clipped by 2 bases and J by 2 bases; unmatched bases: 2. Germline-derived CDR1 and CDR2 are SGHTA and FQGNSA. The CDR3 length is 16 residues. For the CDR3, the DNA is TGTGCCAGCAGCTTAACCGGGGGGGCTGGGGCCAACGTCCTGACTTTC. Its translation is CASSLTGGAGANVLTF.

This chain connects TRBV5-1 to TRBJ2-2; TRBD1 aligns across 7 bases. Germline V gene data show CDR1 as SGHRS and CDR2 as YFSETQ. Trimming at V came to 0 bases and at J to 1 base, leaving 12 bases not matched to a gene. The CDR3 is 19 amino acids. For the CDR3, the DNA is TGCGCCAGCAGCTTGGTTTCACGAGGACAGGTCTGGAACACCGGGGAGCTGTTTTTT. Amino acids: CASSLVSRGQVWNTGELFF.

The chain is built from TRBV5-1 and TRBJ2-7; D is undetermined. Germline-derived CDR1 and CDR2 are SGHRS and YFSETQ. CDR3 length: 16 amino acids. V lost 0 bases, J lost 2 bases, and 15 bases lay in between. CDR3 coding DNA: TGCGCCAGCAGCTTGGTCGGTCCTCTACTCGCCTACGAGCAGTACTTC. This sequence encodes CASSLVGPLLAYEQYF. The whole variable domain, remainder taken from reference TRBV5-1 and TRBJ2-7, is KAGVTQTPRYLIKTRGQQVTLSCSPISGHRSVSWYQQTPGQGLQFLFEYFSETQRNKGNFPGRFSGRQFSNSRSEMNVSTLELGDSALYLCASSLVGPLLAYEQYFGPGTRLTVT.

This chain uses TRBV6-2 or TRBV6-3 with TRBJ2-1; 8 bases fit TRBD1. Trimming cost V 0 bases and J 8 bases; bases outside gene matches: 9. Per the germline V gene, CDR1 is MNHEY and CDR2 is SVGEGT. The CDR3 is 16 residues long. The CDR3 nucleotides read TGTGCCAGCAGTTACTCGAAAGCAGGGGGCGCCTATGAGCAGTTCTTC. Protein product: CASSYSKAGGAYEQFF.

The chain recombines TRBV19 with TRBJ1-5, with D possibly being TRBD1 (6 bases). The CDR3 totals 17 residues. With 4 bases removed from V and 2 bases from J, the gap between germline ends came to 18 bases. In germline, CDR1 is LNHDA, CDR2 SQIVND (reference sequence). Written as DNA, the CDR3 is TGTGCCAGTAGTACTGGACAGACTGCAAACCGCAATCAGCCCCAGCATTTT. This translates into CASSTGQTANRNQPQHF.

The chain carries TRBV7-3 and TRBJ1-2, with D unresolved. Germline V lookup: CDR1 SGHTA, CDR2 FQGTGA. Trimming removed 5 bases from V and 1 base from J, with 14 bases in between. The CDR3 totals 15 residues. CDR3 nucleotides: TGTGCCAGCAGCCCCACCCCCACTGGTAACTATGGCTACACCTTC. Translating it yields CASSPTPTGNYGYTF.

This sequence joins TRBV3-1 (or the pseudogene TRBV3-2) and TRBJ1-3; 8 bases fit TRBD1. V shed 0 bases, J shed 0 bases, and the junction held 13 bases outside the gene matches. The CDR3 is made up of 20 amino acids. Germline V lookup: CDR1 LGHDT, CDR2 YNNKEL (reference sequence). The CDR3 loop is CASSQDWPGGQASSGNTIYF. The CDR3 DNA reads TGTGCCAGCAGCCAAGATTGGCCTGGGGGACAGGCTAGCTCTGGAAACACCATATATTTT.

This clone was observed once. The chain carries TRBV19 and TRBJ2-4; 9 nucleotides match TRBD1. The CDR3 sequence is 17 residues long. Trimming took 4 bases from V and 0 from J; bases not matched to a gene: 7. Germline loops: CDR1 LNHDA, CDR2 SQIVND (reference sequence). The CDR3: CASSRDRGDLAKNIQYF. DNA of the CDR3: TGTGCCAGTAGTAGAGACAGGGGGGACCTAGCCAAAAACATTCAGTACTTC.

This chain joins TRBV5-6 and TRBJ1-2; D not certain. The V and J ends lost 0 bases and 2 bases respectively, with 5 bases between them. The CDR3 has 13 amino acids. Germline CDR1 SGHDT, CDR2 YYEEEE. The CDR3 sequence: CASSLGRNYGYTF. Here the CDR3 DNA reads TGTGCCAGCAGCTTGGGGCGGAACTATGGCTACACCTTC.

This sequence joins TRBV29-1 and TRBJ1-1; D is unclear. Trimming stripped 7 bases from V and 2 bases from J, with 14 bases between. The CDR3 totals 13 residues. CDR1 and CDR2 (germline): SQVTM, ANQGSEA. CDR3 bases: TGCAGCGCTTCGACAAGCCTAAACACTGAAGCTTTCTTT. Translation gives CSASTSLNTEAFF.

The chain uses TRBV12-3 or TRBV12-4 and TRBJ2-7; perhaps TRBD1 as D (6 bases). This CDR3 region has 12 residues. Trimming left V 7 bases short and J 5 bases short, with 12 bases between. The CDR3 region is CASTFRGDEQYF. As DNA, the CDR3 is TGTGCCAGCACCTTCAGGGGCGACGAGCAGTACTTC.

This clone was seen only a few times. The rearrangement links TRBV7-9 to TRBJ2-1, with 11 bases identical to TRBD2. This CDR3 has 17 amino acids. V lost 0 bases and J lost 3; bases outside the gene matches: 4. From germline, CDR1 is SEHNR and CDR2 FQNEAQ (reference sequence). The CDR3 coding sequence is TGTGCCAGCAGCTTAGCTGCTAGCGGGGGGTTCTACAATGAGCAGTTCTTC. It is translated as CASSLAASGGFYNEQFF. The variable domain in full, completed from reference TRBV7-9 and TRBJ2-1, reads DTGVSQNPRHKITKRGQNVTFRCDPISEHNRLYWYRQTLGQGPEFLTYFQNEAQLEKSRLLSDRFSAERPKGSFSTLEIQRTEQGDSAMYLCASSLAASGGFYNEQFFGPGTRLTVL.

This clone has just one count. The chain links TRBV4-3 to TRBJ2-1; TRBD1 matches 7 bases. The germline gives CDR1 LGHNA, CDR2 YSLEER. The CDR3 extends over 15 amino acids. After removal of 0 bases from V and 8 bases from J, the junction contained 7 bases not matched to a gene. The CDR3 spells CASSQDLFTGDEQFF. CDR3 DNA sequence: TGCGCCAGCAGCCAAGACCTATTCACAGGGGATGAGCAGTTCTTC.

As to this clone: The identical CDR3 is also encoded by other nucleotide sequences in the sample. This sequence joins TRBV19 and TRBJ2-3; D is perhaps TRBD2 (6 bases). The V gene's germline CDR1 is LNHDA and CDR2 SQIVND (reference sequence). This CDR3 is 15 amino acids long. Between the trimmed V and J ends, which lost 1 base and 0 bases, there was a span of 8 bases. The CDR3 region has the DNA TGTGCCAGTAGTATAGTTGGGGGGAGCACAGATACGCAGTATTTT. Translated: CASSIVGGSTDTQYF.

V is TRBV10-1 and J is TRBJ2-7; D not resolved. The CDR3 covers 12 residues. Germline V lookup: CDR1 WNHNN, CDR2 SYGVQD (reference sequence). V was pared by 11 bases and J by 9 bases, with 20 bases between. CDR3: CAPPHLYSWQYF. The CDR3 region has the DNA TGCGCCCCCCCCCATTTATACTCGTGGCAGTACTTC.

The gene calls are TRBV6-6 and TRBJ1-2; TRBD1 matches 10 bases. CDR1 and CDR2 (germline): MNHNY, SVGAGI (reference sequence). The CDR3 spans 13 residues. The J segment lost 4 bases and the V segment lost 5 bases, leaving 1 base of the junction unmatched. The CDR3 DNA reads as TGTGCCAGCAGTCGGACAGGGGGCTATGGCTACACCTTC. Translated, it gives CASSRTGGYGYTF.

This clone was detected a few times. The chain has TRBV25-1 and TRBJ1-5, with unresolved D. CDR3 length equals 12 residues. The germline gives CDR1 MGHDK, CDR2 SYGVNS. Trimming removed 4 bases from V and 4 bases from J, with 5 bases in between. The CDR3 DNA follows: TGTGCCAGCAGTGGTCAAAATCAGCCCCAGCATTTT. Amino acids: CASSGQNQPQHF.

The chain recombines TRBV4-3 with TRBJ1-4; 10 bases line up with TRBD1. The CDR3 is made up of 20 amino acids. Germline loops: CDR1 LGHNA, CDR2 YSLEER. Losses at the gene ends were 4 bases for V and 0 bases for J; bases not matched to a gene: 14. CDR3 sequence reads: CASSRSAGDRGFATNEKLFF. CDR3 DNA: TGCGCCAGCAGCCGTTCCGCGGGGGACAGGGGATTTGCAACTAATGAAAAACTGTTTTTT.

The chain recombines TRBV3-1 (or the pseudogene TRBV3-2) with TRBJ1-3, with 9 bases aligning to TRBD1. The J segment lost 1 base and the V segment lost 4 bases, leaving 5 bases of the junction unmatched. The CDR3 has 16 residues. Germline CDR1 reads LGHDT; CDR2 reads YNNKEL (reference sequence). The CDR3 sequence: CASSPSDRGSGNTIYF. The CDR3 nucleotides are TGTGCCAGCAGCCCTTCGGACAGGGGATCTGGAAACACCATATATTTT.

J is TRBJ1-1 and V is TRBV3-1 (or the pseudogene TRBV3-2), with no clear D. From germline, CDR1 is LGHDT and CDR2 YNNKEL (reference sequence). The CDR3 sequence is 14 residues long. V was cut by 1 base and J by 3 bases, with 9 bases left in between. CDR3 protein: CASSQGFIDTEAFF. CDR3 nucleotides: TGTGCCAGCAGCCAAGGTTTCATTGACACTGAAGCTTTCTTT.

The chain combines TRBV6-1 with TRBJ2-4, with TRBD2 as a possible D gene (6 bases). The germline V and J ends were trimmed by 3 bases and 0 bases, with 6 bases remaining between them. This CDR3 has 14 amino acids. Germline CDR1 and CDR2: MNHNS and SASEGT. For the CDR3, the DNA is TGTGCCAGCAGTGACGGGGGAGCCAAAAACATTCAGTACTTC. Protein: CASSDGGAKNIQYF.

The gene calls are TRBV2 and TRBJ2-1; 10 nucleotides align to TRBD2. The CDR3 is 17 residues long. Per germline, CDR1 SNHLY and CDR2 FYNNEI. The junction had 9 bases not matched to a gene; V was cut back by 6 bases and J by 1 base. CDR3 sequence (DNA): TGTGCCAGCAGGGCCCGAGCGGGGGGGTATTCCTACAATGAGCAGTTCTTC. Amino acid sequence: CASRARAGGYSYNEQFF.

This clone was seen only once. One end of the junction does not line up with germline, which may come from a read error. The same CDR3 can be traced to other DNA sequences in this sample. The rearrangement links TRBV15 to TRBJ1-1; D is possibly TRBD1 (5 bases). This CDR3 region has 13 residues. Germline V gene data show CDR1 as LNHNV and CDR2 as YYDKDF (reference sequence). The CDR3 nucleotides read TGTGCTACCAGCATCAGTGGGGGGACTGAAGCTTTCTTT. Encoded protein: CATSISGGTEAFF.